This entry lists 13 T cell receptor beta chains sequenced from one sample in a study of blood T cell repertoires in COVID-19. The repertoire was sequenced with immunoSEQ multiplex PCR; TCRdb's copy has only in-frame clones and lacks some. In the table there are about 150,000 clones, about 85% of which are singletons. What was sequenced was peripheral blood. Receptors were obtained from an older woman with active or convalescent COVID-19.

This rearrangement joins TRBV25-1 to TRBJ2-7; the match to TRBD2 covers 8 bases. CDR3 length: 15 residues. The V segment lost 3 bases and the J segment 1 base; nucleotides outside the gene matches: 5. The germline gives CDR1 MGHDK, CDR2 SYGVNS. CDR3 residues: CASSDGGGPSYEQYF. The CDR3 DNA reads TGTGCCAGCAGTGACGGGGGGGGCCCTTCCTACGAGCAGTACTTC.

This chain uses TRBV19 with TRBJ1-3, with a tentative D call TRBD1 (6 bases). Deletions cut 6 bases from V and 0 bases from J, with 15 bases between. CDR1 is LNHDA, CDR2 SQIVND, per germline (reference sequence). The CDR3 is made up of 16 amino acids. CDR3 DNA sequence: TGTGCCAGTAGCCAAAAGACAGGAAGCTCTGGAAACACCATATATTTT. Protein: CASSQKTGSSGNTIYF.

V gene TRBV9 combines with J gene TRBJ2-5, with TRBD1 matching 7 bases. This CDR3 spans 14 amino acids. V lost 4 bases to trimming and J lost 2 bases; unmatched junction nucleotides: 5. Germline CDR1 SGDLS, CDR2 YYNGEE. In DNA, the CDR3 is TGTGCCAGCAGCCCGACAGGGCTACAAGAGACCCAGTACTTC. Amino acid sequence: CASSPTGLQETQYF. The variable domain in full, with the rest retrieved from reference TRBV9 and TRBJ2-5, is DSGVTQTPKHLITATGQRVTLRCSPRSGDLSVYWYQQSLDQGLQFLIQYYNGEERAKGNILERFSAQQFPDLHSELNLSSLELGDSALYFCASSPTGLQETQYFGPGTRLLVL.

The CDR3 loop is CASSWRDAQFQETQYF. In nucleotides, the CDR3 is TGTGCCAGCAGCTGGCGGGACGCACAATTCCAAGAGACCCAGTACTTC. V is TRBV5-6 and J is TRBJ2-5; the D gene is possibly TRBD2 (6 bases). The CDR3 sequence is 16 residues long. Germline loops: CDR1 SGHDT, CDR2 YYEEEE. Trimming cost V 3 bases and J 1 base, with 16 bases left between them.

The rearrangement joins TRBV5-1 to TRBJ2-3; 11 nucleotides agree with TRBD2. CDR1 and CDR2 from the germline V gene are SGHRS and YFSETQ. The V gene end was trimmed by 4 bases and the J gene end by 3 bases; junction bases not matched to a gene: 7. This CDR3 region has 16 residues. This CDR3 reads CASSVLAGGPTDTQYF. Written as DNA, the CDR3 is TGCGCCAGCAGCGTATTAGCGGGGGGGCCGACAGATACGCAGTATTTT.

J is TRBJ1-3 and V is TRBV19; 7 positions agree with TRBD1. The CDR3 loop spans 16 amino acids. CDR1 LNHDA and CDR2 SQIVND come from the germline V gene (reference sequence). V gave up 7 bases and J gave up 0 bases; unmatched junction bases: 9. CDR3 protein: CASKGTVLLSGNTIYF. CDR3 in DNA: TGTGCCAGTAAAGGGACAGTCCTCCTCTCTGGAAACACCATATATTTT.

This rearrangement joins TRBV9 to TRBJ1-1; 8 bases fit TRBD1. Germline assignment: CDR1 SGDLS and CDR2 YYNGEE. The CDR3 consists of 15 residues. V lost 0 bases to trimming and J lost 2 bases; unmatched junction nucleotides: 3. The CDR3 sequence is CASSVATGENTEAFF. In nucleotides, the CDR3 is TGTGCCAGCAGCGTAGCGACAGGGGAAAACACTGAAGCTTTCTTT.

The V gene is TRBV10-3, the J gene TRBJ1-3, with a tentative D call TRBD1 (6 bases). Germline V gives CDR1 ENHRY, CDR2 SYGVKD. CDR3 length equals 18 residues. V lost 4 bases to trimming and J lost 5 bases, with 24 bases between them. The CDR3 region has the DNA TGTGCCATCAGTGCTACCGGACAGTACCTTCGGGGAAGAAACACCATATATTTT. It specifies CAISATGQYLRGRNTIYF.

This clone was counted a single time. This CDR3 reads CASSPAAGQPQHF. The CDR3 nucleotides are TGTGCCAGCAGCCCCGCGGCTGGTCAGCCCCAGCATTTT. The chain couples TRBV12-3 or TRBV12-4 to TRBJ1-5; no firm D call. V was pared by 6 bases and J by 6 bases, with 12 bases between. The CDR3 loop spans 13 amino acids.

The chain combines TRBV5-1 with TRBJ1-1; possible D gene TRBD1, 6 bases. Germline V lookup: CDR1 SGHRS, CDR2 YFSETQ. Trimming cost V 1 base and J 3 bases, with 10 bases left between them. This CDR3 is 14 amino acids long. The CDR3 sequence is CASSLSGVDTEAFF. The CDR3 DNA is TGCGCCAGCAGCTTGTCAGGGGTGGACACTGAAGCTTTCTTT.

The chain couples TRBV19 to TRBJ1-3; D might be TRBD1 (5 bases). CDR3 length equals 16 residues. Per germline, CDR1 LNHDA and CDR2 SQIVND (reference sequence). V lost 3 bases, J lost 2 bases, and 14 bases lay in between. The CDR3 DNA follows: TGTGCCAGTAGTATGCAACCGTGGGGGGCTGGAAACACCATATATTTT. Translated: CASSMQPWGAGNTIYF.

J is TRBJ2-7 and V is TRBV7-9; 11 bases line up with TRBD2. The CDR3 consists of 18 residues. Germline V gives CDR1 SEHNR, CDR2 FQNEAQ (reference sequence). V shed 1 base and J 0 bases; nucleotides not matched to a gene: 8. The CDR3: CASSLVKTSGESSYEQYF. The CDR3 nucleotides read TGTGCCAGCAGCTTAGTGAAGACTAGCGGGGAGAGCTCCTACGAGCAGTACTTC.

The chain recombines TRBV5-1 with TRBJ1-3; tentatively, D is TRBD1 (5 bases). This CDR3 has 14 residues. CDR1 and CDR2 from the germline V gene are SGHRS and YFSETQ. V was cut by 0 bases and J by 4 bases, with 8 bases left in between. CDR3 nucleotides: TGCGCCAGCAGCTTGGAGGGGAAGGGAAACACCATATATTTT. This sequence encodes CASSLEGKGNTIYF.